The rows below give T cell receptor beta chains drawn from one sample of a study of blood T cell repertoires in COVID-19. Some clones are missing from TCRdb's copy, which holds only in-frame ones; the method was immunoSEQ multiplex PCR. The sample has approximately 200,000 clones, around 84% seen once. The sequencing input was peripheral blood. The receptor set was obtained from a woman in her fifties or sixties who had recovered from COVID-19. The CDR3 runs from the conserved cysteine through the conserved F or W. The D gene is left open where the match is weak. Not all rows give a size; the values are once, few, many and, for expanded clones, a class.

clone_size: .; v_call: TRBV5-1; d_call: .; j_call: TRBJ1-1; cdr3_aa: CASSLASGGETEAFF
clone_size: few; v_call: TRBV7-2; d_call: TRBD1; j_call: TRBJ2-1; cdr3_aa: CASSADRTTEFF
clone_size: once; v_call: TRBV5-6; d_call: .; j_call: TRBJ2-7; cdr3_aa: CASSYDYTNYEQYF
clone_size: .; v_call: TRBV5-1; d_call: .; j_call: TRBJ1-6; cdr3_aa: CASSLTGNSPLHF
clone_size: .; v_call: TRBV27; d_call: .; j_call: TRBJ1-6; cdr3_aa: CASSLDRLSSPLHF
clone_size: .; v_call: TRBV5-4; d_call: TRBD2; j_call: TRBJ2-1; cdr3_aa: CASSSSGGVSYNEQFF
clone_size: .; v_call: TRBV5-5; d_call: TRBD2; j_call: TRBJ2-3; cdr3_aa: CASSLTSGEDTQYF
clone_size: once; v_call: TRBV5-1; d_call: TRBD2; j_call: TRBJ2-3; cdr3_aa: CASSRGLAGGYTDTQYF
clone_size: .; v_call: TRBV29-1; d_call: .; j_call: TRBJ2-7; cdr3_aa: CSATPDTIYEQYF
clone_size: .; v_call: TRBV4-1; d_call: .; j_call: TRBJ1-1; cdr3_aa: CASSQEGQGGTEAFF
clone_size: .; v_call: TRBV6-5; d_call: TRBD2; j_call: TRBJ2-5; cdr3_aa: CASSYSRTSAQETQYF
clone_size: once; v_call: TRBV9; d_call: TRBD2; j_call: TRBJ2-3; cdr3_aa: CASSAPRGDRTDTQYF
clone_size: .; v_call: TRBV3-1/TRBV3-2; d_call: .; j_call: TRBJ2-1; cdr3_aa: CAIGQRGEQFF
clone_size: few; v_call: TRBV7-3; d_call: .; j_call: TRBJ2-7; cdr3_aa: CASSLTGDSSYEQYF
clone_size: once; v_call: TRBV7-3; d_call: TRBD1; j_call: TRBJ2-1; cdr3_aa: CASSYGQGSYNEQFF
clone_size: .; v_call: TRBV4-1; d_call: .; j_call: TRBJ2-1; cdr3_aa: CASSQALYNEQFF
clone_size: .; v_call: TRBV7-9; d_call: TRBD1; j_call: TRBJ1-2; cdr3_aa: CASSLGQGENGYTF
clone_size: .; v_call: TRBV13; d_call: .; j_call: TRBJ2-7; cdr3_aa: CASSFRGEGEQYF
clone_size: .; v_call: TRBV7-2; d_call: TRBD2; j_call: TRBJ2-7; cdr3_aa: CASSSRLAGGYEQYF
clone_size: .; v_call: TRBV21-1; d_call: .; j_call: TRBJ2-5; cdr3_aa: CASGPEDQETQYF
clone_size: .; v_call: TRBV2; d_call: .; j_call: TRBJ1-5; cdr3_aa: CASSEARVLNQPQHF
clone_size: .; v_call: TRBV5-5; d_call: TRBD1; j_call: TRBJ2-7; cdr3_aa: CASSLGGTGAYEQYF
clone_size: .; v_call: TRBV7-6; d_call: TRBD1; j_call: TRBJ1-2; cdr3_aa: CASSFSRAGQGKIGYTF